This T cell receptor (beta chain) is drawn from a study of T cell changes during pregnancy in multiple sclerosis. Only in-frame clones appear in the TCRdb table, and some are missing; sequencing was by immunoSEQ multiplex PCR. The sample carries approximately 40,000 clones, more than 90% recorded once. This clone occurred a few times. This CDR3 is 15 amino acids long. J was trimmed by 3 bases and V by 1 base; bases with no gene match: 4. Looked up from germline, CDR1 is SEHNR and CDR2 is FQNEAQ (reference sequence). The chain couples TRBV7-9 to TRBJ1-2; 8 nucleotides align to TRBD1. This sequence originates from a female donor with multiple sclerosis, enrolled in a pregnancy study. The sample consisted of CD8+ T cells from peripheral blood mononuclear cells, taken in the third trimester of pregnancy. The CDR3 nucleotides are TGTGCCAGCAGCTTAGTGGACAGGGTGTACTATGGCTACACCTTC. Its translation: CASSLVDRVYYGYTF.